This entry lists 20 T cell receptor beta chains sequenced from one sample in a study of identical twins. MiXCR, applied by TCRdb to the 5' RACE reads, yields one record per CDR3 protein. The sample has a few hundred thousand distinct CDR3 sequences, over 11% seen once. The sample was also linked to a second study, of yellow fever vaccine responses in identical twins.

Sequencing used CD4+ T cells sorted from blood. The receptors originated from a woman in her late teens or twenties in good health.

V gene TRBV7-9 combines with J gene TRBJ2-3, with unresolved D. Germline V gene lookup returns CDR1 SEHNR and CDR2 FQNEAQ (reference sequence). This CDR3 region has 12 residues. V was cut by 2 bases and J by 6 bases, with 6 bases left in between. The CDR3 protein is CASSLLMDTQYF. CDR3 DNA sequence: TGTGCCAGCAGCTTACTCATGGATACGCAGTATTTT.

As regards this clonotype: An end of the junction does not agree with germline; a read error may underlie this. The CDR3 sequence is CSASTSSTPARNF. CDR3 DNA: TGCAGTGCTTCGACTAGCTCCACCCCCGCTAGGAACTTC. V is TRBV20-1 and J is TRBJ2-7; TRBD2 agrees at 7 bases. Germline V gene sequence: CDR1 DFQATT, CDR2 SNEGSKA (reference sequence). The CDR3 contains 13 residues.

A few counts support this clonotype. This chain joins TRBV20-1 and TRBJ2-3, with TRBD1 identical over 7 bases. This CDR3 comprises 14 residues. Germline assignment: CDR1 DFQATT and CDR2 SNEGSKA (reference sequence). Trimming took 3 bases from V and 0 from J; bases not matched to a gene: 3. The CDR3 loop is CSASRGLSTDTQYF. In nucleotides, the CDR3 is TGCAGTGCTAGTAGGGGGCTTAGCACAGATACGCAGTATTTT.

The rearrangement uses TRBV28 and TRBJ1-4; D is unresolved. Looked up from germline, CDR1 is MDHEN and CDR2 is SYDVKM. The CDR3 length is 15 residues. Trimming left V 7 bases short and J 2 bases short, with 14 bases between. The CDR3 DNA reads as TGTGCCAGCACTAGAGGAGGGTTTACTAATGAAAAACTGTTTTTT. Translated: CASTRGGFTNEKLFF.

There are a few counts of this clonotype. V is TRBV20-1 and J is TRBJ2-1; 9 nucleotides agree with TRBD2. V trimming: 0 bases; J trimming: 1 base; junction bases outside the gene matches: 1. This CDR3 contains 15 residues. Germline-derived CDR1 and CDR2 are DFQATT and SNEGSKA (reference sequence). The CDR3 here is CSARDSGRSYNEQFF. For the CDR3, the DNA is TGCAGTGCTAGAGATAGCGGGAGATCCTACAATGAGCAGTTCTTC.

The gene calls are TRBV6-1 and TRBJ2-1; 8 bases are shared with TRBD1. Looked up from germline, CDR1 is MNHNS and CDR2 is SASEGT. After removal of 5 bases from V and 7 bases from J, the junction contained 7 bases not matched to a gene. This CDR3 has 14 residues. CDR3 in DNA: TGTGCCAGCAGTATCCGACAGGGGAGAAATGAGCAGTTCTTC. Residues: CASSIRQGRNEQFF.

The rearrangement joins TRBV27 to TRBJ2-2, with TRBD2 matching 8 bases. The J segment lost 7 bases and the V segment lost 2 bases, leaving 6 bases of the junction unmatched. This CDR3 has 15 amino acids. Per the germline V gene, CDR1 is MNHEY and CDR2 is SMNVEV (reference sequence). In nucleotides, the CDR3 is TGTGCCAGCAGTTTACGTAGCGGGGTATTCGGGGAGCTGTTTTTT. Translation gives CASSLRSGVFGELFF.

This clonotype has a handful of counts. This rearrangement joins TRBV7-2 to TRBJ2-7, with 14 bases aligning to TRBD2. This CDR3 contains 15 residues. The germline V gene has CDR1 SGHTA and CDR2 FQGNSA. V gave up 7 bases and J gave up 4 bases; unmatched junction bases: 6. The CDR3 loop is CASNQGLAGEYEQYF. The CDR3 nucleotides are TGTGCCAGCAATCAGGGACTAGCGGGGGAATACGAGCAGTACTTC.

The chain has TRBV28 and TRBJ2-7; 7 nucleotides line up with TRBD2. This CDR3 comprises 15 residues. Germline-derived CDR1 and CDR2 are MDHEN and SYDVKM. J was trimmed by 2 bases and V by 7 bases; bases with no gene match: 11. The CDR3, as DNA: TGTGCCAGCATTGGTGGGGCTAGCGGCGCCTACGAGCAGTACTTC. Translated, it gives CASIGGASGAYEQYF.

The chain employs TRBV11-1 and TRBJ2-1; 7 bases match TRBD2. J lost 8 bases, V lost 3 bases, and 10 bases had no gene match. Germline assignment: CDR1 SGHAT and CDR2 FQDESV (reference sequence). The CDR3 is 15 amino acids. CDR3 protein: CASSFLAVHFDEQFF. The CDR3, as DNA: TGTGCCAGCAGCTTCCTAGCGGTCCATTTCGATGAGCAGTTCTTC.

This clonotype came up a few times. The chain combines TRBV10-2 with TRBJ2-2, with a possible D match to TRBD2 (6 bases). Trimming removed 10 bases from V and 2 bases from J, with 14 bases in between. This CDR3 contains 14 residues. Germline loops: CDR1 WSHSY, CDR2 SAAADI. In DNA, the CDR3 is TGCGCCACCCTTCGGGACTTAAACACCGGGGAGCTGTTTTTT. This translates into CATLRDLNTGELFF.

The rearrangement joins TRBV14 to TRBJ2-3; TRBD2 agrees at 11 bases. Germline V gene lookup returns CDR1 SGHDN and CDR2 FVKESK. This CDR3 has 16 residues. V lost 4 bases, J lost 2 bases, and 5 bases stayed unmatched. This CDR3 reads CASSRRLAGTTDTQYF. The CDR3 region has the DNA TGTGCCAGCAGCCGCCGACTAGCGGGGACCACAGATACGCAGTATTTT.

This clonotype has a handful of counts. CDR3 bases: TGTGCCAGCAGCTTAGCCGGGACGAGATCTAACACCGGGGAGCTGTTTTTT. Its protein product is CASSLAGTRSNTGELFF. The chain joins TRBV7-2 to TRBJ2-2; D may match TRBD1 or TRBD2 (5 bases each). CDR3 size: 17 residues. Germline-derived CDR1 and CDR2 are SGHTA and FQGNSA. Trimming removed 0 bases at V and 2 bases at J, with 13 bases between.

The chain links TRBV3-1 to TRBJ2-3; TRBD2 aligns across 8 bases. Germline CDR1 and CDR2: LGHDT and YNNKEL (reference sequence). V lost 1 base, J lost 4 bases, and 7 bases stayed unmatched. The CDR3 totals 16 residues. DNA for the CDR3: TGTGCCAGCAGCCAAGTTACAACTAGCGGTGCAGATACGCAGTATTTT. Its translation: CASSQVTTSGADTQYF.

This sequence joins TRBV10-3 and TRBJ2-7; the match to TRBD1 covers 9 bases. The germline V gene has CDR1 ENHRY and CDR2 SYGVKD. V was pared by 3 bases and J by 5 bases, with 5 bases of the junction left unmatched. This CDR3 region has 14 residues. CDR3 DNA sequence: TGTGCCATCAGTGATCGACAGGGGGTACACGAGCAGTACTTC. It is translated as CAISDRQGVHEQYF.

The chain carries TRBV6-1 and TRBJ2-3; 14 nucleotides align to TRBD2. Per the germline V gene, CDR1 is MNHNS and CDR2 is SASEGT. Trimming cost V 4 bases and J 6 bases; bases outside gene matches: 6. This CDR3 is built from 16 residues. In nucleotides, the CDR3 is TGTGCCAGCAGTGGTGGACTAGCGGGAGGATTGGATACGCAGTATTTT. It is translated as CASSGGLAGGLDTQYF.

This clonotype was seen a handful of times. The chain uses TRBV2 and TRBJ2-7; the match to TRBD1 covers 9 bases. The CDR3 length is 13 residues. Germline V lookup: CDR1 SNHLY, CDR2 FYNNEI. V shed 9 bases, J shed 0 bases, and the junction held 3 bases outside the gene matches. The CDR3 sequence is CARGTGISYEQYF. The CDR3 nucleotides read TGTGCCAGAGGGACAGGGATCTCCTACGAGCAGTACTTC.

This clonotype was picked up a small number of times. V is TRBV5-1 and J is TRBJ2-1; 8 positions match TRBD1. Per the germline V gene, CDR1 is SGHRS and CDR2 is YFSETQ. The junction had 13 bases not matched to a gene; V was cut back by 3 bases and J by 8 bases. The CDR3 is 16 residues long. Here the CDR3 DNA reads TGCGCCAGCAGCTCCAGGGCGGGCCTGACAGGGGATGAGCAGTTCTTC. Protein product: CASSSRAGLTGDEQFF.

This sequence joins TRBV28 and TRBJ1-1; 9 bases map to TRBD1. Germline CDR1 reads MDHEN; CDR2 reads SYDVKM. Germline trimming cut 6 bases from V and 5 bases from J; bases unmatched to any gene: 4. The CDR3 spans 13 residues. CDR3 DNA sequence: TGTGCCAGCAGCGGACAGGGGTGGACTGAAGCTTTCTTT. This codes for CASSGQGWTEAFF. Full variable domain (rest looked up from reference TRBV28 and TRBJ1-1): DVKVTQSSRYLVKRTGEKVFLECVQDMDHENMFWYRQDPGLGLRLIYFSYDVKMKEKGDIPEGYSVSREKKERFSLILESASTNQTSMYLCASSGQGWTEAFFGQGTRLTVV.

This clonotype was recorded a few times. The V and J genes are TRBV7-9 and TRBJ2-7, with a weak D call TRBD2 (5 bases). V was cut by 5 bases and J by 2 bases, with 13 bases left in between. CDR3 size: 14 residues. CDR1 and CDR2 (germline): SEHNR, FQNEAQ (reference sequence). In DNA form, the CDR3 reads TGTGCCAGCAGCCCTGGGAGTCTCGCCTACGAGCAGTACTTC. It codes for CASSPGSLAYEQYF.